This T cell receptor (beta chain) originates from a study of blood T cell repertoires in COVID-19. Whole-study context: What the recovered Cohort 3 donors had was two negative PCRs, clearance, or symptom resolution.

This clone was picked up one time. TCRdb's copy holds only in-frame clones and misses some; the assay was immunoSEQ multiplex PCR. The table includes hundreds of thousands of clones, around nine tenths detected once. The sample consisted of PBMCs or T cells enriched from blood (not recorded which). This receptor was taken from a woman aged 55-75 years in a cohort exposed to, infected with or recovered from COVID-19 (not recorded which).

The CDR3 DNA reads as TGTGCCAGCAGCTCCCCTAACACAGATACGCAGTATTTT. Protein: CASSSPNTDTQYF. The rearrangement uses TRBV7-3 and TRBJ2-3; D gene uncertain. Trimming left V 4 bases short and J 2 bases short, with 7 bases between. The germline gives CDR1 SGHTA, CDR2 FQGTGA. The CDR3 runs to 13 residues.